The 9 T cell receptor beta chains below come from one sample, sequenced in a study of metastatic and nonmetastatic thyroid tumors. MiXCR re-clonotyped the PCR reads for TCRdb. This sample has 25,000 to 30,000 clones, with around 14% found just once. The entire patient cohort was treatment-naive prior to thyroid surgery. Specimen: blood. These receptors originate from a male donor with papillary thyroid cancer or a benign thyroid nodule (not recorded which). Some clones in this sample may be carry-over from other donors' samples.

This clone was picked up many times. V gene TRBV6-1 combines with J gene TRBJ2-3; no reliable D call. CDR3 length: 13 residues. The V end lost 7 bases, the J end lost 4 bases, and 12 bases lay between the germline ends. Germline assignment: CDR1 MNHNS and CDR2 SASEGT. This chain's CDR3 is CASTENYSDTQYF. CDR3 nucleotide sequence: TGTGCCAGCACCGAGAACTACTCAGATACGCAGTATTTT.

This clone was counted at least ten times. The chain is built from TRBV7-3 and TRBJ1-1; 9 positions agree with TRBD1. Germline CDR1 is SGHTA and CDR2 is FQGTGA. The CDR3 runs to 16 residues. J was trimmed by 4 bases and V by 2 bases; bases with no gene match: 8. The CDR3: CASSLGQGRLSTEAFF. In nucleotides, the CDR3 is TGTGCCAGCAGCTTAGGACAGGGGCGGTTGAGCACTGAAGCTTTCTTT.

This chain connects TRBV9 to TRBJ2-3; D is unresolved. V gave up 1 base and J gave up 1 base, with 19 bases separating them. Per the germline V gene, CDR1 is SGDLS and CDR2 is YYNGEE. The CDR3 has 18 amino acids. CDR3 in amino acids: CASSVSSRASPGTDTQYF. The CDR3 region has the DNA TGTGCCAGCAGCGTATCCTCTAGAGCGTCCCCCGGCACAGATACGCAGTATTTT.

By frequency in the sample, this clone is medium-sized. The rearrangement uses TRBV6-1 and TRBJ1-1; no firm D call. CDR1 and CDR2 (germline): MNHNS, SASEGT. The CDR3 has 13 residues. V gave up 8 bases and J gave up 3 bases, with 13 bases separating them. The CDR3 region is CASGRVWDTEAFF. The CDR3 DNA sequence: TGTGCCAGCGGGAGGGTATGGGACACTGAAGCTTTCTTT.

In this sample, this clone turned up many times. This chain connects TRBV6-1 to TRBJ1-1; no clear D gene. Germline V gene lookup returns CDR1 MNHNS and CDR2 SASEGT. The V end lost 10 bases, the J end lost 0 bases, and 12 bases lay between the germline ends. The CDR3 runs to 13 residues. CDR3 in DNA: TGTGCCACCTGCACGGGGATGAACACTGAAGCTTTCTTT. Amino acid sequence: CATCTGMNTEAFF.

This clone was observed many times. The V gene is TRBV7-8, the J gene TRBJ2-1; maybe TRBD2 (6 bases). Germline CDR1 SGHVS, CDR2 FQNEAQ. The CDR3 is 13 amino acids. Between the trimmed V and J ends, which lost 5 bases and 8 bases, there was a span of 13 bases. The CDR3 sequence is CASSRDLGDEQFF. The DNA of the CDR3 is TGTGCCAGCAGCCGGGACTTAGGGGATGAGCAGTTCTTC.

There are many counts of this clone. This chain connects TRBV9 to TRBJ2-5; D is unclear. V lost 3 bases to trimming and J lost 2 bases, with 11 bases between them. The germline gives CDR1 SGDLS, CDR2 YYNGEE. This CDR3 has 14 residues. CDR3 in amino acids: CASSGHGVQETQYF. In nucleotides, the CDR3 is TGTGCCAGCAGCGGGCACGGAGTTCAAGAGACCCAGTACTTC.

This clone was observed many times. Other DNA sequences in the sample encode the same CDR3. V gene TRBV4-2 combines with J gene TRBJ2-1; TRBD2 matches 12 bases. V was pared by 2 bases and J by 12 bases, with 11 bases of the junction left unmatched. Germline lookup yields CDR1 LGHNA and CDR2 YNFKEQ. This CDR3 has 16 amino acids. The CDR3 region has the DNA TGTGCCAGCAGCCAATTGACTCCGGCTAGCGGGAGGGCGCAGTTCTTC. Translating it yields CASSQLTPASGRAQFF.

This clone was found many times. Other DNA sequences from this sample encode an identical CDR3 as well. The chain joins TRBV11-3 to TRBJ2-3; 10 bases align to TRBD2. The ends lost 5 bases at V and 5 bases at J; junction bases unmatched: 7. Germline assignment: CDR1 SGHNT and CDR2 YENEEA. This CDR3 contains 15 residues. CDR3: CASSPGAGGIDTQYF. The CDR3 bases are TGTGCCAGCAGCCCAGGAGCGGGAGGGATAGATACGCAGTATTTT.